The clone carrying this T cell receptor (beta chain) was detected only a few times. A read error may produce the germline difference seen at one junction end. This entry belongs to a study of tumor-infiltrating lymphocytes in primary liver carcinoma. Study overall: Each of the samples returned roughly 3.65 to 7.13 million productive TCRbeta reads (a yield similar across tissue types).

The source of the blood RNA was unsorted whole blood, and germline DNA was extracted as well. Patients had chronic HBV infection and were treatment-naive. The investigators made TCR beta cDNA from roughly 0.45 ug total RNA, using a constant-region primer. Amplification in three nested multiplex PCR rounds with slightly modified ARM-PCR gave rise to TCR beta libraries. TCRdb itself ran the multiplex PCR reads through MiXCR, one entry per CDR3 protein. The table has about 310,000 distinct CDR3 sequences, about 50% seen once. The sample comprised peripheral blood. The clonotype comes from a woman younger than 45 with primary liver carcinoma and hepatitis B virus infection.

CDR3 region: CASTHPLLRGGYKNIQYF. The CDR3 nucleotides are TGTGCCAGCACCCACCCCCTTCTGCGGGGAGGGTACAAAAATATTCAGTACTTC. This chain joins TRBV11-2 and TRBJ2-4, with TRBD2 matching 7 bases. Germline loops: CDR1 SGHAT, CDR2 FQNNGV. The CDR3 contains 18 residues.